This is a list of T cell receptor beta chains from one sample in a study of T cell responses to AZD1222 COVID-19 vaccine. Generated by immunoSEQ multiplex PCR, the TCRdb table keeps only in-frame clones and is missing some. Of about 110,000 clones in the sample, less than 95% were seen once. The sequenced sample was peripheral blood, obtained 28 days after the second AZD1222 dose. The receptors here all came from an adult who received the AZD1222 COVID-19 vaccine. CDR3s include the opening cysteine and the closing phenylalanine or tryptophan. D genes are given only for firm matches. Rows may omit the clone size; those that give it use once, few, many or a size class.

D	V	J	size	CDR3	DNA
TRBD1	TRBV14	TRBJ2-7	NA	CASSHPFGTGPHEQYF	TGTGCCAGCAGCCACCCTTTCGGGACAGGGCCCCACGAGCAGTACTTC
TRBD1	TRBV5-1	TRBJ2-2	NA	CASSLSAGGNGELFF	TGCGCCAGCAGCTTGTCCGCAGGGGGTAACGGGGAGCTGTTTTTT
TRBD2	TRBV3-1/TRBV3-2	TRBJ2-2	few	CASSQEGSGGYGELFF	TGTGCCAGCAGCCAAGAGGGGAGCGGGGGCTACGGGGAGCTGTTTTTT
NA	TRBV7-9	TRBJ1-2	NA	CASSLEYYGYTF	TGTGCCAGCAGCCTTGAATACTATGGCTACACCTTC
NA	TRBV4-1	TRBJ2-7	NA	CASSQEQGRRRTYEQYF	TGCGCCAGCAGCCAGGAACAAGGTCGACGGCGAACCTACGAGCAGTACTTC
NA	TRBV29-1	TRBJ1-2	NA	CSVDRGNYGYTF	TGCAGCGTTGATCGGGGGAACTATGGCTACACCTTC
NA	TRBV5-1	TRBJ1-1	NA	CASSLAPGNTEAFF	TGCGCCAGCAGCTTGGCCCCAGGGAACACTGAAGCTTTCTTT
NA	TRBV4-2	TRBJ2-7	NA	CASSRDSLVDEQYF	TGTGCCAGCAGCCGGGACTCCCTTGTGGACGAGCAGTACTTC
NA	TRBV9	TRBJ2-3	NA	CASSVAGTDTQYF	TGTGCCAGCAGCGTAGCCGGCACAGATACGCAGTATTTT
NA	TRBV6-2/TRBV6-3	TRBJ2-5	NA	CASSYNWSGKRTQYF	TGTGCCAGCAGTTACAATTGGAGCGGAAAGAGAACCCAGTACTTC
TRBD2	TRBV4-1	TRBJ2-7	NA	CASSGPRGLQYF	TGCGCCAGCAGCGGGCCGCGGGGGTTGCAGTACTTC
NA	TRBV7-8	TRBJ1-3	NA	CASSPQRDSGNTIYF	TGTGCCAGCAGCCCACAGAGGGACTCTGGAAACACCATATATTTT
NA	TRBV5-1	TRBJ2-7	NA	CASNPSATASYEQYF	TGCGCCAGCAACCCGTCGGCGACGGCCTCCTACGAGCAGTACTTC
NA	TRBV5-6	TRBJ1-6	NA	CASSLGQINSPLHF	TGTGCCAGCAGCTTGGGACAGATCAATTCACCCCTCCACTTT
NA	TRBV29-1	TRBJ1-3	NA	CSAKLFGNTIYF	TGCAGCGCGAAGTTGTTTGGAAACACCATATATTTT
NA	TRBV9	TRBJ1-1	NA	CASSAYTEAFF	TGTGCCAGCAGCGCCTACACTGAAGCTTTCTTT
NA	TRBV5-4	TRBJ2-5	NA	CASSTRDGQETQYF	TGTGCCAGCAGCACACGGGACGGGCAAGAGACCCAGTACTTC